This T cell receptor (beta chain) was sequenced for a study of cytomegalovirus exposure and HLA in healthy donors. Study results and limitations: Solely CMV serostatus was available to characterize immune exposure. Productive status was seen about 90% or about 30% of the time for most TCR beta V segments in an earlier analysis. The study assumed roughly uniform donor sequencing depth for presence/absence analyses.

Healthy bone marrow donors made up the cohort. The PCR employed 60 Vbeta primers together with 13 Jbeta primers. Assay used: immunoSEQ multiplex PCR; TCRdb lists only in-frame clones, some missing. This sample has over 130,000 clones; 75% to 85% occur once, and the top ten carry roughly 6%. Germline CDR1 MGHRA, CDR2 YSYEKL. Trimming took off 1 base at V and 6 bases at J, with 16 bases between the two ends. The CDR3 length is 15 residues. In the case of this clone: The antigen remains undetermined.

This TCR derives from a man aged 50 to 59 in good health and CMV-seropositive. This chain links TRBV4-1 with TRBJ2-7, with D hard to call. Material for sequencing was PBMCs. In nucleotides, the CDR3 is TGCGCCAGCAGCCAAGCCCCCGGTGCGCGTGGCGAGCAGTACTTC. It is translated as CASSQAPGARGEQYF.